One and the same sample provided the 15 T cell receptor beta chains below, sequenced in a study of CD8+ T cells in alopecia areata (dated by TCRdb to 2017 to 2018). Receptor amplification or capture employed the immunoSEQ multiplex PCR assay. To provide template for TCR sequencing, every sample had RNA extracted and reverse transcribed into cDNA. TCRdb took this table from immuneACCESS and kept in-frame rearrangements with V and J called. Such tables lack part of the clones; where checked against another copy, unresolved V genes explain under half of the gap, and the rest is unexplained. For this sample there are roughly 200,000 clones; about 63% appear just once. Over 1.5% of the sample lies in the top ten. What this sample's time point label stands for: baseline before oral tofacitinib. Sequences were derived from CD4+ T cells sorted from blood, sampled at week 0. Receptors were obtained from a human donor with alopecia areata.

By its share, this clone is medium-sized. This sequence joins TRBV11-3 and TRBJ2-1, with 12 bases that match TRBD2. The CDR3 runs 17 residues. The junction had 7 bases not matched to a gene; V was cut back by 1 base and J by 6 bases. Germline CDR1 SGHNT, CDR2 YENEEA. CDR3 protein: CASSLGLAGGLTNEQFF. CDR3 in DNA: TGTGCCAGCAGCTTAGGTCTAGCGGGGGGGCTAACCAATGAGCAGTTCTTC.

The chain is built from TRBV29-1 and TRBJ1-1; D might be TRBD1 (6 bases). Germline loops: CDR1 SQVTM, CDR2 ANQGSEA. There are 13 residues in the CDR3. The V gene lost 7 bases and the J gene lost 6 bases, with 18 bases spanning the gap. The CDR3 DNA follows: TGCAGCGGGAAAAACAGGGTAGCGGCTGAAGCTTTCTTT. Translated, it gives CSGKNRVAAEAFF.

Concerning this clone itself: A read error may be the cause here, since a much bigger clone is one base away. CDR3 DNA sequence: TGTGCCAGCAGCGTAGGGAACTATGGCTACACCTTC. Translated, it gives CASSVGNYGYTF. The rearrangement links TRBV9 to TRBJ1-2; D uncertain. Trimming shortened V by 0 bases and J by 2 bases, and 2 bases separated the two germline ends. This CDR3 spans 12 amino acids. In germline, CDR1 is SGDLS, CDR2 YYNGEE.

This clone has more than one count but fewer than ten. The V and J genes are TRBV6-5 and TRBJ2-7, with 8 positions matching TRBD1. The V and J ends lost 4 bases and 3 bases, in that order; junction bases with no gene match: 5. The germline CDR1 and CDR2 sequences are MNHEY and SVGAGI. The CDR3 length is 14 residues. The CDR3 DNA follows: TGTGCCAGCAGTTTCGGACAGGGAAGCTACGAGCAGTACTTC. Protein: CASSFGQGSYEQYF.

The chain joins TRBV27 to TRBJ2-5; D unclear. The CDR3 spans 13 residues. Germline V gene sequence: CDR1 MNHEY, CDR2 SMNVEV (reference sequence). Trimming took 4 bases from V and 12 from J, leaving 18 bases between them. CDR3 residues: CASSSKPEYKKYF. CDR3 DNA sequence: TGTGCCAGCAGTTCCAAACCAGAGTATAAGAAGTACTTC.

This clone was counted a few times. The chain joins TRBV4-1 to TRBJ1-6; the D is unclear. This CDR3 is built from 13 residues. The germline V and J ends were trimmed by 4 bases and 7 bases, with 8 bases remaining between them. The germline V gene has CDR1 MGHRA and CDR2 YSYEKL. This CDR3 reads CASSPGGNSPLHF. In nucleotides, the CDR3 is TGCGCCAGCAGCCCTGGAGGGAATTCACCCCTCCACTTT.

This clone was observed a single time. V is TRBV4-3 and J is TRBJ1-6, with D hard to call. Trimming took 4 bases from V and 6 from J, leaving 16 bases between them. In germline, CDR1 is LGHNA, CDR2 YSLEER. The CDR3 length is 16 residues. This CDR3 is CASSPSTPRANSPLHF. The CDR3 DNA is TGCGCCAGCAGCCCGTCGACACCCAGAGCTAATTCACCCCTCCACTTT.

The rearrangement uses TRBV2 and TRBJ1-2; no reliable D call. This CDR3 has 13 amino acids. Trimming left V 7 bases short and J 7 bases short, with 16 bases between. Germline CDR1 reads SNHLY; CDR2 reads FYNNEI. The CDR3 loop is CASTLEEGTGYTF. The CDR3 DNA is TGTGCCAGCACACTAGAGGAGGGTACTGGCTACACCTTC.

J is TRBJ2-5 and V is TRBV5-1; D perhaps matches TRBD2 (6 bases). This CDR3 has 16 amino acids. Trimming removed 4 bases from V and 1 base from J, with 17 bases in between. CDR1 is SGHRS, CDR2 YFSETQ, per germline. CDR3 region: CASSATGTPTQETQYF. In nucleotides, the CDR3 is TGCGCCAGCAGCGCAACCGGGACTCCAACCCAAGAGACCCAGTACTTC.

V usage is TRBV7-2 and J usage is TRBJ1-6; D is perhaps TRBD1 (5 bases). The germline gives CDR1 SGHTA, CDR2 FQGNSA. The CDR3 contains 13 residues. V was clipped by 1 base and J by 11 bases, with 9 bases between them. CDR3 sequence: CASSLDRTTPLHF. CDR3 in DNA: TGTGCCAGCAGCTTAGACAGGACTACACCCCTCCACTTT.

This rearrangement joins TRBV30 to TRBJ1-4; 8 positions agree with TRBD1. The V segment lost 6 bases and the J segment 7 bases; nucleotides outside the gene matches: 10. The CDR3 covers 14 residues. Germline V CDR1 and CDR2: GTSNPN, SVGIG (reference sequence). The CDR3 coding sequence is TGTGCCTGCACCCTTCAGGGGGCGGGTGAAAAACTGTTTTTT. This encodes CACTLQGAGEKLFF. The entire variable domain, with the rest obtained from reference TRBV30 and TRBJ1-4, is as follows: SQTIHQWPATLVQPVGSPLSLECTVEGTSNPNLYWYRQAAGRGLQLLFYSVGIGQISSEVPQNLSASRPQDRQFILSSKKLLLSDSGFYLCACTLQGAGEKLFFGSGTQLSVL.

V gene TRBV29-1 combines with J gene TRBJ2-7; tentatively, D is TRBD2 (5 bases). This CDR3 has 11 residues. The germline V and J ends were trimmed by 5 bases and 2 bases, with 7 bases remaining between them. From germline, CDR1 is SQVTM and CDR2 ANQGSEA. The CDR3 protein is CSVKRAYEQYF. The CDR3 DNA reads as TGCAGCGTTAAGAGGGCCTACGAGCAGTACTTC.

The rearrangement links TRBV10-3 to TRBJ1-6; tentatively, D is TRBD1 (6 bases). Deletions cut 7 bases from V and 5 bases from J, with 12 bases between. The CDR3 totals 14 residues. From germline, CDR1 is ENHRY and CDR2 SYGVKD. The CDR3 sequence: CAITGTPDNSPLHF. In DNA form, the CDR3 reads TGTGCCATCACCGGGACACCAGATAATTCACCCCTCCACTTT.

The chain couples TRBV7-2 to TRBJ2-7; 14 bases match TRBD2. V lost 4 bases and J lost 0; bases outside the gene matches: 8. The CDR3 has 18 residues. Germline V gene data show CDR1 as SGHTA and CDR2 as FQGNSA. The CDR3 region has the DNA TGTGCCAGCAGCTCCCCCGGGACTAGCGGGGGCCGCTCCTACGAGCAGTACTTC. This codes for CASSSPGTSGGRSYEQYF.

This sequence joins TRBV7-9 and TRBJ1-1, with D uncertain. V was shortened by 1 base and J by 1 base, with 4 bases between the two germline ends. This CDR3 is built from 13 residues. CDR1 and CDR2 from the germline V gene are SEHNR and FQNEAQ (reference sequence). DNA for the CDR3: TGTGCCAGCAGCTTAGAGGGGAACACTGAAGCTTTCTTT. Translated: CASSLEGNTEAFF. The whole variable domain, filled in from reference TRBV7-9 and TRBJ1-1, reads DTGVSQNPRHKITKRGQNVTFRCDPISEHNRLYWYRQTLGQGPEFLTYFQNEAQLEKSRLLSDRFSAERPKGSFSTLEIQRTEQGDSAMYLCASSLEGNTEAFFGQGTRLTVV.